This TCR beta chain was retrieved from a study of beta chain features in type 1 diabetes (dated 2018 in TCRdb). For the wider study: Mean age, gender distribution, total cell number and subset yield did not differ between patients and healthy donors. Across all samples, approximately 100 million sorted cells were examined, and cell number per subset correlated strongly with RNA yield. Naive and central memory subsets were obtained from all 30 or so donors, but regulatory and stem cell-like memory subsets were isolated from only 8 patients and roughly eight healthy donors. The study compared TCRB repertoires of sorted circulating CD4+ T cell subsets between recently diagnosed type 1 diabetes patients and matched healthy donors. Findings and caveats that apply to the study as a whole: Because the HLA sub-analyses included only small numbers of individuals, any influence of HLA type on TCRB rearrangement was left unresolved. Sequencing cDNA rather than genomic DNA could over-represent highly expressing activated cells, although activation and CD3 levels did not differ between groups. At VDJ recombination sites, patients with type 1 diabetes made fewer insertions and deleted more nucleotides, a pattern implying thymic rearrangement abnormalities. A moderate but significant shortening of TCRB CDR3 length was observed in type 1 diabetes patients in all four CD4+ subsets. The naive, central memory and regulatory TCRB repertoires appeared to resemble one another more closely among patients than among healthy donors. Shorter templates might have been favored by PCR, but patient and control samples were amplified and corrected together, so both groups would have been affected equally by any skew.

All of the isolated RNA was reverse transcribed with the High Capacity cDNA Reverse Transcription Kit, so expressed TCRB transcripts were sequenced. Deep immunoSEQ sequencing was performed on naive, central memory and regulatory T cell samples, with an average of around 3.5 million total reads per sample. After sorted cells were lysed in RLT buffer, RNA was extracted with DNase-treated RNeasy Micro or Mini kits, with the choice depending on cell number. Each cell subset was processed on its own to prevent cross-contamination, while patient and healthy donor samples were processed together. The immunoSEQ multiplex PCR was used to amplify TCRB sequences from cDNA, yielding 87-bp fragments that span the CDR3 region. The amplicons were sequenced using the Illumina HiSeq platform. As for how the authors treated the data: Synthetic template baselines were used to correct PCR bias computationally, reads within Hamming distance 2 were collapsed, and singletons that could not be merged were discarded. Reads were aligned against IMGT to assign V, D and J genes, CDR3 length and insertions or deletions at six rearrangement sites. Within each subset, clonotype counts were normalized to sorted cell number, and only after that were true diversity and Gini coefficients computed with the tcR R package. The overlap coefficient, calculated on TCRB nucleotide sequences, was used to measure repertoire sharing. TCRdb carries this immuneACCESS record with in-frame sequences only. Its versions omit some clonotypes, under half of them owing to an unresolved V gene in the studies checked, with the rest unexplained. That table supplies the V and J calls and clone size; D and trimming were determined from the DNA. The table for this sample lists 250,000 to 350,000 clones; 14% of them were counted only once. The top ten clonotypes cover about 6.7% of the sample.

Each donor gave one peripheral blood draw, about 100 mL on average, collected into heparinised tubes. Using a panel that included CD45RO, CCR7, CD25, CD127, CD95 and CD27, naive, central memory, regulatory and stem cell-like memory CD4+ T cells were sorted on a BD FACSAria II. All sorted populations exceeded 95% purity. PBMCs were separated immediately by Lymphoprep density gradient centrifugation and were stained directly, without being cultured. So that batch effects would be minimized, each experiment stained and sorted samples in pairs, pairing one healthy donor with one patient. The germline V gene (reference sequence) provides CDR1 SEHNR and CDR2 FQNEAQ. V loses 5 bases of germline sequence and J loses 10 bases, and the interval between the two ends is 9 bases. Its CDR3 holds 11 amino acids, cysteine through phenylalanine. The DNA shown is the 33-base CDR3, in frame from base 1. Comments on this clone: Its target antigen remains unknown. No base quality values were provided; no much bigger clone lies one nucleotide off.

The chain employs TRBV7-9 and TRBJ2-1; TRBD2 might be the D gene, on 5 matching bases. The source material was central memory CD4+ T cells from blood. This clonotype originated in a man aged 25 to 45 in good health. The sequenced DNA: TGTGCCAGCAGCGAAGCGGTAGAGCAGTTCTTC. Translated, it reads CASSEAVEQFF.